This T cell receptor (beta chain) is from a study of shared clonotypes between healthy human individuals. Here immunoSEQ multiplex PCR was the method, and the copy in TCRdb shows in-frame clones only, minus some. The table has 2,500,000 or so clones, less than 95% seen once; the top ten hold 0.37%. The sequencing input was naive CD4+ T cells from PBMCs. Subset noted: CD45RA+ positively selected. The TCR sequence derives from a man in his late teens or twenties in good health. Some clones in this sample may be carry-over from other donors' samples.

DNA for the CDR3: TGTGCCAGCAGCCCGGGACTGGCGAACACCGGGGAGCTGTTTTTT. As protein: CASSPGLANTGELFF. The V and J genes are TRBV7-3 and TRBJ2-2; perhaps TRBD2 as D (6 bases). The CDR3 extends over 15 amino acids. CDR1 and CDR2 from the germline V gene are SGHTA and FQGTGA. V lost 5 bases, J lost 0 bases, and 10 bases lay in between.